What follows are 27 T cell receptor beta chains derived from one specimen sequenced in a study of Ad26.COV2.S vaccination and SARS-CoV-2 variants. Profiling relied on immunoSEQ multiplex PCR, and the TCRdb table lists in-frame clones only, not all of them. The table includes some 290,000 clones, over 80% detected once. The treatment here: roughly 20 received Ad26.COV2.S at low or high dose, single or two shots; several received placebo; per-sample allocation not given. Following the first vaccine or placebo injection, samples were taken on day 63. The sample here was peripheral blood, taken in a trial of Ad26.COV2.S vaccine versus placebo. These receptors all stem from a person between 18 and 65 years old who received the Ad26.COV2.S COVID-19 vaccine or a placebo.

V usage is TRBV29-1 and J usage is TRBJ2-5, with 7 nucleotides matching TRBD2. In germline, CDR1 is SQVTM, CDR2 ANQGSEA. The CDR3 is made up of 13 amino acids. The J segment lost 1 base and the V segment lost 4 bases, leaving 3 bases of the junction unmatched. CDR3 amino acids: CSVGTGGQETQYF. In DNA, the CDR3 is TGCAGCGTTGGGACGGGGGGCCAAGAGACCCAGTACTTC. Filled out from reference TRBV29-1 and TRBJ2-5, the complete variable domain reads SAVISQKPSRDICQRGTSLTIQCQVDSQVTMMFWYRQQPGQSLTLIATANQGSEATYESGFVIDKFPISRPNLTFSTLTVSNMSPEDSSIYLCSVGTGGQETQYFGPGTRLLVL.

This chain links TRBV30 with TRBJ2-7; 7 bases align to TRBD1. The trim removed 2 bases at V and 1 base at J, leaving 5 bases unmatched. The V gene's germline CDR1 is GTSNPN and CDR2 SVGIG (reference sequence). The CDR3 is 14 residues long. The CDR3 here is CAWSLLGQSYEQYF. The CDR3 nucleotides read TGTGCCTGGAGTCTCCTGGGACAGTCCTACGAGCAGTACTTC.

This clone showed up just a few times. The chain joins TRBV7-9 to TRBJ1-2, with D maybe TRBD1 (6 bases). Germline V gene sequence: CDR1 SEHNR, CDR2 FQNEAQ (reference sequence). V gave up 3 bases and J gave up 4 bases, with 9 bases separating them. The CDR3 extends over 13 amino acids. CDR3 bases: TGTGCCAGCAGCTTCCTGACAGGCTATGGCTACACCTTC. Its protein is CASSFLTGYGYTF.

Here the CDR3 reads CASSPGQGYNEQFF. The DNA of the CDR3 is TGTGCCAGCAGCCCGGGACAGGGCTACAATGAGCAGTTCTTC. This sequence joins TRBV7-2 and TRBJ2-1; 9 bases match TRBD1. This CDR3 contains 14 residues. Germline-derived CDR1 and CDR2 are SGHTA and FQGNSA. The J segment lost 3 bases and the V segment lost 5 bases, leaving 2 bases of the junction unmatched. The full variable domain, its missing parts supplied by reference TRBV7-2 and TRBJ2-1, is GAGVSQSPSNKVTEKGKDVELRCDPISGHTALYWYRQSLGQGLEFLIYFQGNSAPDKSGLPSDRFSAERTGGSVSTLTIQRTQQEDSAVYLCASSPGQGYNEQFFGPGTRLTVL.

The chain is built from TRBV5-4 and TRBJ2-7; D may be TRBD1 (5 bases). V lost 0 bases, J lost 2 bases, and 18 bases lay in between. This CDR3 has 17 residues. Per the germline V gene, CDR1 is SGHNT and CDR2 is YYREEE (reference sequence). CDR3 loop: CASSLDRSGQVAYEQYF. CDR3 in DNA: TGTGCCAGCAGCTTGGACAGGTCTGGGCAGGTCGCCTACGAGCAGTACTTC.

This rearrangement joins TRBV9 to TRBJ2-7; D gene uncertain. Looked up from germline, CDR1 is SGDLS and CDR2 is YYNGEE. The CDR3 extends over 17 amino acids. With 0 bases removed from V and 3 bases from J, the gap between germline ends came to 19 bases. This CDR3 is CASSVGAAFGNDYEQYF. DNA for the CDR3: TGTGCCAGCAGCGTAGGGGCAGCTTTTGGCAACGACTACGAGCAGTACTTC.

V and J are TRBV6-5 and TRBJ1-5; D gene unclear. V gave up 0 bases and J gave up 4 bases, with 10 bases separating them. Looked up from germline, CDR1 is MNHEY and CDR2 is SVGAGI. CDR3 length equals 15 residues. The CDR3 sequence is CASSYSKTHNQPQHF. Here the CDR3 DNA reads TGTGCCAGCAGTTACTCGAAGACACATAATCAGCCCCAGCATTTT.

The chain couples TRBV4-1 to TRBJ1-4; 7 positions agree with TRBD1. Germline assignment: CDR1 MGHRA and CDR2 YSYEKL. The CDR3 runs 14 residues. V shed 5 bases and J 6 bases; nucleotides not matched to a gene: 6. The CDR3 is CASSTGQSYEKLFF. The DNA of the CDR3 is TGCGCCAGCAGCACGGGACAGTCCTATGAAAAACTGTTTTTT.

CDR3 nucleotide sequence: TGTGCCAGCAGCCCACGCGGGGGCTCCTACGAGCAGTACTTC. It translates to CASSPRGGSYEQYF. The V call is TRBV6-5, the J call TRBJ2-7; 7 bases map to TRBD2. The J segment lost 0 bases and the V segment lost 6 bases, leaving 5 bases of the junction unmatched. The CDR3 is 14 residues long. CDR1 and CDR2 from the germline V gene are MNHEY and SVGAGI.

This chain uses TRBV9 with TRBJ2-7; 9 positions agree with TRBD1. This CDR3 region has 14 residues. Germline loops: CDR1 SGDLS, CDR2 YYNGEE. Trimming cost V 3 bases and J 1 base; bases outside gene matches: 2. CDR3: CASSGGQGSYEQYF. CDR3 DNA: TGTGCCAGCAGCGGGGGACAGGGATCCTACGAGCAGTACTTC.

The DNA of the CDR3 is TGCGCCAGCAGCCAAGATCTGAGAGGGTTGGGCGAGCAGTACTTC. Its protein product is CASSQDLRGLGEQYF. This chain links TRBV4-1 with TRBJ2-7; D may be TRBD2 (5 bases). The CDR3 consists of 15 residues. Trimming pared 0 bases from V and 6 bases from J, leaving 15 bases between. In germline, CDR1 is MGHRA, CDR2 YSYEKL.

The CDR3 loop is CASSVRGQGLSHSNQPQHF. The CDR3 nucleotides are TGCGCCAGCAGCGTGAGGGGACAGGGGTTATCGCATAGCAATCAGCCCCAGCATTTT. The gene calls are TRBV5-1 and TRBJ1-5, with TRBD1 identical over 10 bases. V lost 4 bases, J lost 0 bases, and 13 bases stayed unmatched. The CDR3 contains 19 residues. CDR1 is SGHRS, CDR2 YFSETQ, per germline. Using reference TRBV5-1 and TRBJ1-5 for the parts outside the CDR3, the full variable domain is KAGVTQTPRYLIKTRGQQVTLSCSPISGHRSVSWYQQTPGQGLQFLFEYFSETQRNKGNFPGRFSGRQFSNSRSEMNVSTLELGDSALYLCASSVRGQGLSHSNQPQHFGDGTRLSIL.

CDR3 amino acids: CASSPEGRPPEAFF. CDR3 nucleotides: TGTGCCAGCTCACCAGAGGGGCGGCCACCTGAAGCTTTCTTT. The rearrangement uses TRBV18 and TRBJ1-1; TRBD1 might be the D (5 bases). V was trimmed by 2 bases and J by 6 bases, leaving 13 bases between them. Germline V gene sequence: CDR1 KGHSH, CDR2 LQKENI. The CDR3 runs to 14 residues.

This clone appeared once. The rearrangement uses TRBV7-3 and TRBJ1-5, with D maybe TRBD1 (5 bases). CDR3 size: 18 residues. Trimming pared 5 bases from V and 3 bases from J, leaving 23 bases between. In germline, CDR1 is SGHTA, CDR2 FQGTGA. The CDR3 spells CASSHRPGTDPNNQPQHF. CDR3 coding DNA: TGTGCCAGCAGCCACCGACCGGGGACGGATCCGAACAATCAGCCCCAGCATTTT.

The rearrangement links TRBV5-5 to TRBJ2-7, with 8 positions matching TRBD1. CDR1 and CDR2 from the germline V gene are SGHKS and YYEKEE (reference sequence). V lost 0 bases and J lost 3; bases outside the gene matches: 2. The length of the CDR3 is 14 residues. CDR3 DNA: TGTGCCAGCAGCTTGGAAGGGACAGGCTACGAGCAGTACTTC. Translating it yields CASSLEGTGYEQYF.

The J gene is TRBJ1-2, the V gene TRBV21-1. TRBV21-1 is termed a pseudogene. This CDR3 is built from 15 residues. CDR3 sequence: CASSKGQGGRYGYTF. The CDR3 bases are TGTGCCAGCAGCAAAGGGCAGGGAGGGAGGTATGGCTACACCTTC.

CDR3 sequence reads: CASSLDVTSGVGETQYF. The CDR3 bases are TGCGCCAGCAGCTTGGATGTGACTAGCGGGGTCGGGGAGACCCAGTACTTC. This chain links TRBV5-1 with TRBJ2-5, with 11 nucleotides matching TRBD2. Germline V CDR1 and CDR2: SGHRS, YFSETQ. The J segment lost 5 bases and the V segment lost 0 bases, leaving 9 bases of the junction unmatched. The CDR3 runs 17 residues.

The rearrangement uses TRBV12-3 or TRBV12-4 and TRBJ2-2; weak D call: TRBD1 (5 bases). Trimming took 1 base from V and 7 from J, leaving 7 bases between them. The CDR3 covers 13 residues. The CDR3 here is CASSLEGIGELFF. CDR3 nucleotides: TGTGCCAGCAGTTTAGAGGGGATCGGGGAGCTGTTTTTT.

This chain uses TRBV28 with TRBJ1-2; the D is unclear. Germline V gene data show CDR1 as MDHEN and CDR2 as SYDVKM. This CDR3 is 16 amino acids long. Trimming took off 8 bases at V and 1 base at J, with 20 bases between the two ends. CDR3 residues: CASGRPPGRNNYGYTF. The CDR3 DNA reads as TGTGCCAGCGGAAGACCTCCGGGCCGTAATAACTATGGCTACACCTTC.

The chain joins TRBV10-3 to TRBJ1-1; 7 bases fit TRBD1. V lost 7 bases and J lost 3; bases outside the gene matches: 8. CDR1 and CDR2 (germline): ENHRY, SYGVKD. This CDR3 has 14 residues. The CDR3, as DNA: TGTGCCATCAAGGACAGGTTTTTGTACACTGAAGCTTTCTTT. Residues: CAIKDRFLYTEAFF.

A remark on this clone: An end of the junction does not agree with germline; a read error may underlie this. V is TRBV7-2 and J is TRBJ2-5; possible D gene TRBD2, 6 bases. The length of the CDR3 is 13 residues. Per germline, CDR1 SGHTA and CDR2 FQGNSA. In DNA, the CDR3 is TGTGCCAGCAGCTTAGAGGGGCCGGGACTCAAGGACTTC. Its translation is CASSLEGPGLKDF.

The V and J genes are TRBV19 and TRBJ1-4; no clear D gene. V dropped 3 bases and J dropped 6 bases, with 11 bases sitting between them. CDR1 and CDR2 from the germline V gene are LNHDA and SQIVND (reference sequence). The CDR3 covers 14 residues. CDR3 coding DNA: TGTGCCAGTAGTATCGGGGTGCATCATGAAAAACTGTTTTTT. This sequence encodes CASSIGVHHEKLFF. The whole variable domain, filled in from reference TRBV19 and TRBJ1-4, reads DGGITQSPKYLFRKEGQNVTLSCEQNLNHDAMYWYRQDPGQGLRLIYYSQIVNDFQKGDIAEGYSVSREKKESFPLTVTSAQKNPTAFYLCASSIGVHHEKLFFGSGTQLSVL.

The chain combines TRBV5-1 with TRBJ1-2; D is ambiguous. The V gene's germline CDR1 is SGHRS and CDR2 YFSETQ. The V end was cut by 2 bases, the J end by 0 bases, with 8 bases between. CDR3 length: 14 amino acids. The CDR3 protein is CASSLADTNYGYTF. The CDR3 DNA follows: TGCGCCAGCAGCTTAGCAGATACTAACTATGGCTACACCTTC.

For this clone: The sample contains more than one DNA sequence encoding this CDR3. The J gene is TRBJ1-2, the V gene TRBV19; D is uncertain. The germline gives CDR1 LNHDA, CDR2 SQIVND (reference sequence). The CDR3 is 12 amino acids. V was pared by 5 bases and J by 3 bases, with 7 bases between. CDR3 coding DNA: TGTGCCAGTAGTCCCGGTGACTATGGCTACACCTTC. This encodes CASSPGDYGYTF.

V is TRBV10-1 and J is TRBJ1-1, with 8 bases fitting TRBD1. Looked up from germline, CDR1 is WNHNN and CDR2 is SYGVQD (reference sequence). With 9 bases clipped from V and 1 base from J, the junction kept 4 bases outside the gene matches. The CDR3 contains 13 residues. The CDR3 DNA reads TGCGCCAGAGGACAGGGTTGGAACACTGAAGCTTTCTTT. This encodes CARGQGWNTEAFF.

CDR3 amino acids: CASSELIGGSEQYF. The CDR3 nucleotides are TGTGCCAGCAGTGAACTCATTGGGGGGAGCGAGCAGTACTTC. V is TRBV6-1 and J is TRBJ2-7; D is perhaps TRBD2 (6 bases). The CDR3 has 14 amino acids. The V gene lost 2 bases and the J gene lost 6 bases, with 14 bases spanning the gap. The germline V gene has CDR1 MNHNS and CDR2 SASEGT.

The sample holds one count of this clone. The J gene is TRBJ1-1, the V gene TRBV4-1; 7 positions match TRBD1. This CDR3 region has 15 residues. Unmatched junction bases numbered 3, after V lost 2 bases and J lost 0 bases. Germline V lookup: CDR1 MGHRA, CDR2 YSYEKL. Here the CDR3 DNA reads TGCGCCAGCAGCCAAAATACAGGGGTGAACACTGAAGCTTTCTTT. Amino acid sequence: CASSQNTGVNTEAFF.